The 10 T cell receptor beta chains listed next were all sequenced from one sample in a study of blood T cell repertoires in COVID-19. Generated by immunoSEQ multiplex PCR, the TCRdb table keeps only in-frame clones and is missing some. The table shows about 200,000 clones, with 70% to 90% occurring only once. Source material: peripheral blood. These receptor sequences come from a man aged 30 to 45 who had recovered from COVID-19.

The rearrangement links TRBV6-4 to TRBJ2-7, with D unresolved. V gave up 8 bases and J gave up 0 bases, with 8 bases separating them. Looked up from germline, CDR1 is MRHNA and CDR2 is SNTAGT. The CDR3 consists of 12 residues. The CDR3: CASHRDSYEQYF. In nucleotides, the CDR3 is TGTGCCAGCCACAGAGACTCCTACGAGCAGTACTTC.

This clone occurred a few times. The chain is built from TRBV11-2 and TRBJ1-1; a possible D gene is TRBD1 (5 bases). The V and J ends lost 3 bases and 11 bases respectively, with 13 bases between them. Germline V gene sequence: CDR1 SGHAT, CDR2 FQNNGV. The CDR3 has 12 residues. The DNA for the CDR3 is TGTGCCAGCAGCTTGGAGGGGTCGGGGGCTTTCTTT. Translating it yields CASSLEGSGAFF.

The V and J genes are TRBV7-2 and TRBJ2-2, with TRBD1 matching 7 bases. V was clipped by 3 bases and J by 0 bases; unmatched bases: 10. Germline V gene lookup returns CDR1 SGHTA and CDR2 FQGNSA. This CDR3 region has 18 residues. The CDR3 DNA follows: TGTGCCAGCAGCTTGGGGTTGGGACAGTTCGCGAACACCGGGGAGCTGTTTTTT. It translates to CASSLGLGQFANTGELFF.

This chain links TRBV28 with TRBJ1-5; 10 bases line up with TRBD1. V was pared by 5 bases and J by 4 bases, with 5 bases of the junction left unmatched. The germline CDR1 and CDR2 sequences are MDHEN and SYDVKM. The CDR3 loop spans 15 amino acids. CDR3 bases: TGTGCCAGCAGTCCCCGGACAGGGGGAAATCAGCCCCAGCATTTT. Its translation: CASSPRTGGNQPQHF.

The chain couples TRBV27 to TRBJ2-7, with D perhaps TRBD1 (6 bases). The CDR3 has 12 residues. Germline V gene lookup returns CDR1 MNHEY and CDR2 SMNVEV (reference sequence). Trimming removed 5 bases at V and 8 bases at J, with 13 bases between. CDR3 region: CASSQGQLKQYF. CDR3 nucleotide sequence: TGTGCCAGCAGTCAAGGACAGCTAAAGCAGTACTTC.

The rearrangement uses TRBV11-2 and TRBJ2-3; D not certain. CDR3 length: 13 amino acids. The V end was cut by 0 bases, the J end by 6 bases, with 7 bases between. The V gene's germline CDR1 is SGHAT and CDR2 FQNNGV. The DNA of the CDR3 is TGTGCCAGCAGCTTAGATCATTTGGATACGCAGTATTTT. Its translation: CASSLDHLDTQYF.

CDR3 sequence: CASSVSSSGEYDTQYF. The CDR3 coding sequence is TGTGCCAGCAGCGTTAGTTCTAGCGGGGAATATGATACGCAGTATTTT. The V and J genes are TRBV9 and TRBJ2-3, with 9 bases aligning to TRBD2. The CDR3 has 16 residues. V was pared by 2 bases and J by 6 bases, with 10 bases of the junction left unmatched. Germline V gene data show CDR1 as SGDLS and CDR2 as YYNGEE.

This clone has a handful of counts. The V gene is TRBV11-2, the J gene TRBJ1-4; D is perhaps TRBD1 (6 bases). The germline CDR1 and CDR2 sequences are SGHAT and FQNNGV. The ends were cut back, 0 bases at V and 2 bases at J, with 7 bases in the middle. This CDR3 has 15 residues. The CDR3 DNA reads TGTGCCAGCAGCTTAGATGACAGGACTAATGAAAAACTGTTTTTT. The encoded protein is CASSLDDRTNEKLFF.

The V and J genes are TRBV30 and TRBJ1-1; 8 bases line up with TRBD1. This CDR3 is built from 15 residues. Trimming removed 0 bases from V and 1 base from J; junction bases left unmatched: 4. Looked up from germline, CDR1 is GTSNPN and CDR2 is SVGIG (reference sequence). The CDR3 reads CAWSVHGQGNTEAFF. Here the CDR3 DNA reads TGTGCCTGGAGTGTACATGGACAGGGGAACACTGAAGCTTTCTTT.

The chain carries TRBV5-6 and TRBJ2-4; the D gene is possibly TRBD1 (6 bases). Germline CDR1 is SGHDT and CDR2 is YYEEEE. The V end was cut by 0 bases, the J end by 0 bases, with 16 bases between. The CDR3 has 18 residues. The CDR3 sequence: CASSLGQGSMLAKNIQYF. Here the CDR3 DNA reads TGTGCCAGCAGCTTGGGTCAGGGGAGTATGCTAGCCAAAAACATTCAGTACTTC.